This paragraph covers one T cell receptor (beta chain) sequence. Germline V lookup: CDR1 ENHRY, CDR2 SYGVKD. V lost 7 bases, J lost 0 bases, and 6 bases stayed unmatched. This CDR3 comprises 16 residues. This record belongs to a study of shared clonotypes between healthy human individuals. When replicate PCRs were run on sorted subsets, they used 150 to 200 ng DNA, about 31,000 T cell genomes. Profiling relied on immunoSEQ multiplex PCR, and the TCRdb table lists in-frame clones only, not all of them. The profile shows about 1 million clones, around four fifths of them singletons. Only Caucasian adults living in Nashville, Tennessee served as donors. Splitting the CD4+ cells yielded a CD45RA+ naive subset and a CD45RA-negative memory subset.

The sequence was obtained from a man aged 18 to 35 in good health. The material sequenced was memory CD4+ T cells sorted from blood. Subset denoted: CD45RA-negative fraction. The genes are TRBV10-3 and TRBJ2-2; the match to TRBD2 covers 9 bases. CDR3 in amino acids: CAINQGLATNTGELFF. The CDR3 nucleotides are TGTGCCATCAATCAGGGACTAGCCACGAACACCGGGGAGCTGTTTTTT.